A single sample gave rise to the 15 T cell receptor beta chains below, sequenced in a study of T cells in narcolepsy. Sequenced by immunoSEQ multiplex PCR; TCRdb stores in-frame clones only, minus some. The sample includes tens of thousands of clones, 79% of them seen just once. The sequenced sample consisted of CD45RA- memory CD4+ T cells from PBMCs. These TCRs come from a human donor with narcolepsy.

Only a few counts were recorded for this clone. This rearrangement joins TRBV5-1 to TRBJ2-7; 11 nucleotides line up with TRBD2. This CDR3 has 17 residues. Germline V gene sequence: CDR1 SGHRS, CDR2 YFSETQ. Trimming removed 3 bases from V and 0 bases from J; junction bases left unmatched: 8. CDR3 bases: TGCGCCAGCAGCTGGGGGACTAGCGGTAAAAGCTCCTACGAGCAGTACTTC. It specifies CASSWGTSGKSSYEQYF. The full variable domain, its missing parts supplied by reference TRBV5-1 and TRBJ2-7, is KAGVTQTPRYLIKTRGQQVTLSCSPISGHRSVSWYQQTPGQGLQFLFEYFSETQRNKGNFPGRFSGRQFSNSRSEMNVSTLELGDSALYLCASSWGTSGKSSYEQYFGPGTRLTVT.

The chain is built from TRBV5-1 and TRBJ2-5; 7 bases line up with TRBD1. The J call is in doubt because the DNA end fits TRBJ2-7 better. Germline lookup yields CDR1 SGHRS and CDR2 YFSETQ. The CDR3 has 16 amino acids. The CDR3 bases are TGCGCCAGCAGCTCGGGACAGCATCCCTCCATGGACGAGCAGTACTTC. Protein product: CASSSGQHPSMDEQYF.

The chain combines TRBV19 with TRBJ2-2; 7 nucleotides align to TRBD1. This CDR3 region has 14 residues. Germline CDR1 reads LNHDA; CDR2 reads SQIVND (reference sequence). V trimming: 2 bases; J trimming: 5 bases; junction bases outside the gene matches: 2. This chain's CDR3 is CASSISQGTGELFF. CDR3 coding DNA: TGTGCCAGTAGTATATCACAGGGGACCGGGGAGCTGTTTTTT.

The rearrangement uses TRBV5-8 and TRBJ1-1; D not resolved. CDR1 is SGHTS, CDR2 YDEGEE, per germline. CDR3 length: 13 amino acids. V was shortened by 4 bases and J by 3 bases, with 10 bases between the two germline ends. The CDR3 DNA reads TGTGCCAGCAGCCTCGGGCCGGACACTGAAGCTTTCTTT. It encodes CASSLGPDTEAFF. Together with reference TRBV5-8 and TRBJ1-1, the CDR3 gives the full variable domain: EAGVTQSPTHLIKTRGQQATLRCSPISGHTSVYWYQQALGLGLQFLLWYDEGEERNRGNFPPRFSGRQFPNYSSELNVNALELEDSALYLCASSLGPDTEAFFGQGTRLTVV.

J is TRBJ1-4 and V is TRBV30; D remains ambiguous. The CDR3 extends over 13 amino acids. In germline, CDR1 is GTSNPN, CDR2 SVGIG (reference sequence). Deletions cut 0 bases from V and 4 bases from J, with 6 bases between. The CDR3 DNA reads as TGTGCCTGGAGTGTACTCGTTAATGAAAAACTGTTTTTT. Protein product: CAWSVLVNEKLFF.

Concerning this clone itself: The sample contains more than one DNA sequence encoding this CDR3. This chain joins TRBV5-6 and TRBJ2-5, with D hard to call. The germline V gene has CDR1 SGHDT and CDR2 YYEEEE. V was cut by 2 bases and J by 3 bases, with 5 bases left in between. CDR3 size: 12 residues. The CDR3 reads CASSLPKETQYF. The CDR3 DNA reads as TGTGCCAGCAGCTTACCAAAAGAGACCCAGTACTTC.

The genes are TRBV6-1 and TRBJ1-1; D not resolved. This CDR3 comprises 13 residues. CDR1 is MNHNS and CDR2 is SASEGT in the germline V gene. Trimming took off 8 bases at V and 2 bases at J, with 12 bases between the two ends. The CDR3 loop reads CASFYTANTEAFF. The CDR3, as DNA: TGTGCCAGCTTTTACACCGCCAACACTGAAGCTTTCTTT.

With respect to this clone: Other DNA sequences in the same sample also yield this CDR3. The V and J genes are TRBV6-5 and TRBJ1-2; TRBD1 agrees at 11 bases. CDR3 length: 16 residues. The germline gives CDR1 MNHEY, CDR2 SVGAGI. J lost 2 bases, V lost 0 bases, and 2 bases had no gene match. This CDR3 reads CASSYSRTGGNYGYTF. DNA of the CDR3: TGTGCCAGCAGTTACTCCCGGACAGGGGGCAACTATGGCTACACCTTC.

The table lists this clone with a count of one. The V call is TRBV29-1, the J call TRBJ2-5; D might be TRBD2 (5 bases). The germline CDR1 and CDR2 sequences are SQVTM and ANQGSEA. The CDR3 length is 10 residues. The germline V and J ends were trimmed by 6 bases and 5 bases, with 7 bases remaining between them. DNA of the CDR3: TGCAGCGTGGGCGGGGAGACCCAGTACTTC. Its translation: CSVGGETQYF.

This clone was observed a few times. The rearrangement joins TRBV7-9 to TRBJ2-1, with 9 bases identical to TRBD2. From germline, CDR1 is SEHNR and CDR2 FQNEAQ (reference sequence). V shed 8 bases, J shed 6 bases, and the junction held 8 bases outside the gene matches. This CDR3 has 14 residues. The CDR3 DNA sequence: TGTGCCAGCCTCCTCAGCGGGGGGATCAATGAGCAGTTCTTC. Translating gives CASLLSGGINEQFF.

The chain has TRBV19 and TRBJ2-2; maybe TRBD2 (5 bases). The length of the CDR3 is 13 residues. Germline CDR1 and CDR2: LNHDA and SQIVND (reference sequence). Trimming pared 6 bases from V and 6 bases from J, leaving 11 bases between. Here the CDR3 reads CASRRGSPGELFF. CDR3 DNA sequence: TGTGCCAGTAGACGGGGTAGCCCCGGGGAGCTGTTTTTT.

The CDR3 here is CASSQDDRQPQHF. For the CDR3, the DNA is TGCGCCAGCAGCCAAGATGACAGGCAGCCCCAGCATTTT. The chain is built from TRBV4-1 and TRBJ1-5; TRBD1 is a possible D gene (6 bases). Germline V gives CDR1 MGHRA, CDR2 YSYEKL. Deletions cut 0 bases from V and 7 bases from J, with 7 bases between. The length of the CDR3 is 13 residues.

In this sample, this clone turned up a few times. The chain carries TRBV19 and TRBJ1-1; 7 nucleotides agree with TRBD1. The germline gives CDR1 LNHDA, CDR2 SQIVND (reference sequence). CDR3 length equals 13 residues. The V gene end was trimmed by 9 bases and the J gene end by 4 bases; junction bases not matched to a gene: 8. The CDR3 DNA is TGTGCCAGCAACCCGACAGGGCGCACTGAAGCTTTCTTT. Its translation: CASNPTGRTEAFF.

The chain has TRBV2 and TRBJ2-5; 9 bases map to TRBD1. Germline lookup yields CDR1 SNHLY and CDR2 FYNNEI. The ends lost 8 bases at V and 5 bases at J; junction bases unmatched: 12. This CDR3 spans 15 amino acids. CDR3 amino acids: CASGTGTSGRETQYF. DNA of the CDR3: TGTGCCAGCGGGACAGGGACGAGCGGTCGGGAGACCCAGTACTTC.

Worth noting for this clone: No conserved phenylalanine or tryptophan ends this CDR3, so it is likely a read error. The chain is built from TRBV6-5 and TRBJ2-3, with 9 bases that match TRBD2. Trimming at V came to 2 bases and at J to 5 bases, leaving 2 bases not matched to a gene. The CDR3 length is 14 residues. Germline CDR1 is MNHEY and CDR2 is SVGAGI. DNA of the CDR3: TGTGCCAGCAGTTACGGCGGGAGGGAAGATACGCAGTATTCT. Translation gives CASSYGGREDTQYS.